A selection of T cell receptor beta chains follows, all from one sample in a study of metastatic and nonmetastatic thyroid tumors. With MiXCR, TCRdb reprocessed the PCR reads. The table records tens of thousands of clones, roughly 25% of them present only once. Sequencing input: blood. The source of these receptors is a female donor with papillary thyroid cancer or a benign thyroid nodule (not recorded which). Some clones in this sample may be carry-over from other donors' samples. Each CDR3 is given with its conserved first and last residue. The order of the fields is J gene, V gene, clone size, D gene, CDR3 protein, CDR3 DNA. A D gene is named only where the DNA matches it firmly. Clone size, where shown, is once, few, many, or a class for clones that have expanded.

J gene: TRBJ1-3
V gene: TRBV5-1
clone size: many
D gene: -
CDR3 protein: CASSVQGFSGNTIYF
CDR3 DNA: TGCGCCAGCAGCGTCCAGGGTTTTTCTGGAAACACCATATATTTT

J gene: TRBJ2-3
V gene: TRBV5-1
clone size: many
D gene: -
CDR3 protein: CASRDSQGGADTQYF
CDR3 DNA: TGCGCCAGCCGGGACTCGCAGGGGGGGGCAGATACGCAGTATTTT

J gene: TRBJ2-7
V gene: TRBV5-1
clone size: -
D gene: -
CDR3 protein: CASRSGQSYEQYF
CDR3 DNA: TGCGCCAGCAGATCTGGACAATCCTACGAGCAGTACTTC

J gene: TRBJ2-1
V gene: TRBV18
clone size: -
D gene: TRBD2
CDR3 protein: CASSPGTSGSGPRYNEQFF
CDR3 DNA: TGTGCCAGCTCACCTGGGACTAGCGGCTCAGGGCCCCGCTACAATGAGCAGTTCTTC

J gene: TRBJ2-2
V gene: TRBV7-9
clone size: -
D gene: TRBD1
CDR3 protein: CASSLAGGIGELFF
CDR3 DNA: TGTGCCAGCAGCCTGGCAGGGGGCATCGGGGAGCTGTTTTTT

J gene: TRBJ2-2
V gene: TRBV30
clone size: many
D gene: TRBD1
CDR3 protein: CAWNTDRGWTGELFF
CDR3 DNA: TGTGCCTGGAATACCGACAGGGGATGGACCGGGGAGCTGTTTTTT

J gene: TRBJ1-1
V gene: TRBV9
clone size: many
D gene: -
CDR3 protein: CASSGKGLNTEAFF
CDR3 DNA: TGTGCCAGCTCCGGGAAGGGGTTGAACACTGAAGCTTTCTTT

J gene: TRBJ2-1
V gene: TRBV12-3/TRBV12-4
clone size: few
D gene: TRBD2
CDR3 protein: CASLLRAGSYNEQFF
CDR3 DNA: TGTGCCAGTCTCCTGAGAGCGGGGTCCTACAATGAGCAGTTCTTC

J gene: TRBJ1-2
V gene: TRBV30
clone size: medium-sized
D gene: -
CDR3 protein: CACPGTLGNYGYTF
CDR3 DNA: TGTGCCTGCCCGGGGACACTGGGGAACTATGGCTACACCTTC

J gene: TRBJ1-5
V gene: TRBV10-1
clone size: many
D gene: -
CDR3 protein: CASTLRQPRNQPQHF
CDR3 DNA: TGCGCCAGCACCCTTCGACAGCCGCGCAATCAGCCCCAGCATTTT

J gene: TRBJ1-4
V gene: TRBV3-1
clone size: many
D gene: -
CDR3 protein: CASSHKTSTREKLFF
CDR3 DNA: TGTGCCAGCAGCCATAAGACTTCTACAAGGGAAAAACTGTTTTTT

J gene: TRBJ1-2
V gene: TRBV7-3
clone size: many
D gene: TRBD1
CDR3 protein: CASSLGQGNYGYTF
CDR3 DNA: TGTGCCAGCAGCTTAGGACAGGGGAACTATGGCTACACCTTC

J gene: TRBJ1-3
V gene: TRBV6-2/TRBV6-3
clone size: -
D gene: -
CDR3 protein: CASSYSRISGTFGLGNTIYF
CDR3 DNA: TGTGCCAGCAGTTACTCTCGAATCTCCGGGACATTCGGCTTGGGAAACACCATATATTTT

J gene: TRBJ1-1
V gene: TRBV7-2
clone size: -
D gene: -
CDR3 protein: CASSWDGTEAFF
CDR3 DNA: TGTGCCAGCAGCTGGGACGGCACTGAAGCTTTCTTT

J gene: TRBJ2-2
V gene: TRBV20-1
clone size: many
D gene: TRBD2
CDR3 protein: CSAQTSGRGGELFF
CDR3 DNA: TGCAGTGCTCAGACTAGCGGGAGGGGCGGGGAGCTGTTTTTT

J gene: TRBJ2-2
V gene: TRBV2
clone size: many
D gene: -
CDR3 protein: CASTETDTGELFF
CDR3 DNA: TGTGCCAGCACTGAGACAGACACCGGGGAGCTGTTTTTT

J gene: TRBJ1-2
V gene: TRBV9
clone size: -
D gene: -
CDR3 protein: CASSPFEGNYGYTF
CDR3 DNA: TGTGCCAGCAGCCCTTTCGAGGGTAACTATGGCTACACCTTC

J gene: TRBJ1-5
V gene: TRBV6-1
clone size: medium-sized
D gene: -
CDR3 protein: CASSEGYSNQPQHF
CDR3 DNA: TGTGCCAGCAGTGAAGGCTATAGCAATCAGCCCCAGCATTTT

J gene: TRBJ2-5
V gene: TRBV20-1
clone size: -
D gene: -
CDR3 protein: CSARMLVGTLVRETQYF
CDR3 DNA: TGCAGTGCTAGGATGCTGGTCGGGACTCTCGTGAGGGAGACCCAGTACTTC

J gene: TRBJ2-3
V gene: TRBV10-3
clone size: few
D gene: TRBD2
CDR3 protein: CAISLSGVTDTQYF
CDR3 DNA: TGTGCCATCAGCCTTAGCGGGGTCACAGATACGCAGTATTTT

J gene: TRBJ1-2
V gene: TRBV18
clone size: many
D gene: -
CDR3 protein: CASSPLVPRDGYTF
CDR3 DNA: TGTGCCAGCTCACCACTGGTTCCCCGGGATGGCTACACCTTC

J gene: TRBJ2-7
V gene: TRBV6-2/TRBV6-3
clone size: -
D gene: -
CDR3 protein: CASSYLTYEQYF
CDR3 DNA: TGTGCCAGCAGTTACCTTACCTACGAGCAGTACTTC

J gene: TRBJ1-2
V gene: TRBV10-3
clone size: many
D gene: -
CDR3 protein: CAISPAGLLGGGYTF
CDR3 DNA: TGTGCCATCTCCCCCGCCGGACTCTTAGGGGGTGGCTACACCTTC

J gene: TRBJ2-1
V gene: TRBV20-1
clone size: -
D gene: TRBD2
CDR3 protein: CSARTLAGEMNEQFF
CDR3 DNA: TGCAGTGCTAGAACGCTAGCGGGAGAGATGAATGAGCAGTTCTTC

J gene: TRBJ2-7
V gene: TRBV13
clone size: many
D gene: TRBD1
CDR3 protein: CASSGGQGYEQYF
CDR3 DNA: TGTGCCAGCAGCGGGGGACAGGGCTACGAGCAGTACTTC

J gene: TRBJ2-5
V gene: TRBV20-1
clone size: -
D gene: TRBD2
CDR3 protein: CSARTGLADNQETQYF
CDR3 DNA: TGCAGTGCTAGAACTGGACTAGCGGACAACCAAGAGACCCAGTACTTC

J gene: TRBJ2-5
V gene: TRBV10-1
clone size: -
D gene: TRBD2
CDR3 protein: CASSESRGGAETQYF
CDR3 DNA: TGCGCCAGCAGTGAGTCACGGGGGGGAGCGGAGACCCAGTACTTC

J gene: TRBJ1-3
V gene: TRBV5-5
clone size: -
D gene: TRBD1
CDR3 protein: CASSRTGIFSGNTIYF
CDR3 DNA: TGTGCCAGCAGCCGGACAGGGATATTCTCTGGAAACACCATATATTTT

J gene: TRBJ2-5
V gene: TRBV2
clone size: many
D gene: -
CDR3 protein: CASSREAEGETQYF
CDR3 DNA: TGTGCCAGCAGCCGGGAAGCTGAGGGGGAGACCCAGTACTTC

J gene: TRBJ2-5
V gene: TRBV3-1
clone size: -
D gene: TRBD2
CDR3 protein: CASSPIAGGETQYF
CDR3 DNA: TGTGCCAGCAGCCCTATAGCGGGAGGGGAGACCCAGTACTTC

J gene: TRBJ2-7
V gene: TRBV3-1
clone size: -
D gene: -
CDR3 protein: CVSSQVDSSYEQYF
CDR3 DNA: TGTGTCAGCAGCCAAGTTGATAGCTCCTACGAGCAGTACTTC

J gene: TRBJ1-1
V gene: TRBV12-3/TRBV12-4
clone size: many
D gene: -
CDR3 protein: CASSLSGKRVNTEAFF
CDR3 DNA: TGTGCCAGCAGTTTGTCCGGGAAAAGGGTTAACACTGAAGCTTTCTTT

J gene: TRBJ2-1
V gene: TRBV11-2
clone size: many
D gene: -
CDR3 protein: CASSLDQVYPNEQFF
CDR3 DNA: TGCGCCAGCAGCTTAGATCAGGTGTATCCCAATGAGCAGTTCTTC

J gene: TRBJ2-7
V gene: TRBV11-2
clone size: -
D gene: -
CDR3 protein: CASSLGLSGYEQYF
CDR3 DNA: TGTGCCAGCAGCTTAGGACTATCGGGGTACGAGCAGTACTTC

J gene: TRBJ1-5
V gene: TRBV12-3/TRBV12-4
clone size: few
D gene: -
CDR3 protein: CASSLVTRGVSNQPQHF
CDR3 DNA: TGTGCCAGCAGTTTAGTGACACGGGGGGTCTCCAATCAGCCCCAGCATTTT

J gene: TRBJ2-1
V gene: TRBV6-2/TRBV6-3
clone size: medium-sized
D gene: -
CDR3 protein: CASSYSRREIRNEQFF
CDR3 DNA: TGTGCCAGCAGTTACTCAAGGCGGGAAATACGGAATGAGCAGTTCTTC

J gene: TRBJ1-2
V gene: TRBV12-3/TRBV12-4
clone size: many
D gene: -
CDR3 protein: CASSLGQYGYTF
CDR3 DNA: TGTGCCAGCAGTCTCGGACAGTATGGCTACACCTTC

J gene: TRBJ1-2
V gene: TRBV30
clone size: -
D gene: -
CDR3 protein: CAWSVNYGYTF
CDR3 DNA: TGTGCCTGGAGTGTGAACTATGGCTACACCTTC

J gene: TRBJ1-1
V gene: TRBV6-4
clone size: many
D gene: -
CDR3 protein: CASSHGDANTEAFF
CDR3 DNA: TGTGCCAGCAGCCACGGGGATGCTAACACTGAAGCTTTCTTT

J gene: TRBJ2-1
V gene: TRBV6-1
clone size: medium-sized
D gene: TRBD2
CDR3 protein: CASSISGTNNEQFF
CDR3 DNA: TGTGCCAGCAGTATAAGCGGGACGAACAATGAGCAGTTCTTC

J gene: TRBJ2-5
V gene: TRBV20-1
clone size: many
D gene: TRBD2
CDR3 protein: CSARGGGRGVTQYF
CDR3 DNA: TGCAGTGCTAGAGGGGGGGGACGAGGGGTGACCCAGTACTTC

J gene: TRBJ1-4
V gene: TRBV12-3/TRBV12-4
clone size: -
D gene: -
CDR3 protein: CASSSNQRGEKLFF
CDR3 DNA: TGTGCCAGCAGTTCCAACCAGAGGGGCGAAAAACTGTTTTTT

J gene: TRBJ2-1
V gene: TRBV11-1
clone size: -
D gene: TRBD2
CDR3 protein: CASSLGTIGINEQFF
CDR3 DNA: TGTGCCAGCAGCCTCGGGACTATCGGGATCAATGAGCAGTTCTTC

J gene: TRBJ1-1
V gene: TRBV10-1
clone size: many
D gene: -
CDR3 protein: CASKGTEAFF
CDR3 DNA: TGCGCCAGCAAAGGTACTGAAGCTTTCTTT

J gene: TRBJ2-4
V gene: TRBV11-1
clone size: many
D gene: TRBD2
CDR3 protein: CASSLGLAGGGPKNIQYF
CDR3 DNA: TGTGCCAGCAGCTTGGGACTAGCGGGAGGGGGTCCCAAAAACATTCAGTACTTC

J gene: TRBJ1-4
V gene: TRBV11-2
clone size: medium-sized
D gene: TRBD1
CDR3 protein: CASSLRTGEKLFF
CDR3 DNA: TGTGCCAGCAGCCTAAGGACAGGTGAAAAACTGTTTTTT

J gene: TRBJ2-2
V gene: TRBV2
clone size: many
D gene: -
CDR3 protein: CASCRAPGELFF
CDR3 DNA: TGTGCCTCATGCCGGGCTCCCGGGGAGCTGTTTTTT

J gene: TRBJ2-3
V gene: TRBV11-2
clone size: many
D gene: -
CDR3 protein: CASSLISSDPDTQYF
CDR3 DNA: TGTGCCAGCAGCTTAATATCTAGCGATCCAGATACGCAGTATTTT

J gene: TRBJ1-1
V gene: TRBV5-4
clone size: -
D gene: TRBD1
CDR3 protein: CASSSGGGQGRVLNTEAFF
CDR3 DNA: TGTGCCAGCAGCTCCGGGGGTGGACAGGGGAGGGTTTTAAACACTGAAGCTTTCTTT

J gene: TRBJ1-1
V gene: TRBV19
clone size: many
D gene: TRBD1
CDR3 protein: CASEVRDREVSEAFF
CDR3 DNA: TGTGCCAGTGAAGTAAGGGACAGGGAGGTCTCTGAAGCTTTCTTT

J gene: TRBJ2-7
V gene: TRBV6-1
clone size: -
D gene: -
CDR3 protein: CASKGGATSNEQYF
CDR3 DNA: TGTGCCAGCAAAGGTGGGGCCACTTCCAACGAGCAGTACTTC

J gene: TRBJ1-1
V gene: TRBV24-1
clone size: medium-sized
D gene: -
CDR3 protein: CATSDFDPRGTEAFF
CDR3 DNA: TGTGCCACCAGTGACTTCGACCCCCGAGGGACTGAAGCTTTCTTT

J gene: TRBJ2-7
V gene: TRBV11-2
clone size: -
D gene: TRBD1
CDR3 protein: CASSFMGTGSSSEQYF
CDR3 DNA: TGTGCCAGCAGCTTTATGGGGACAGGGTCCAGTAGCGAGCAGTACTTC

J gene: TRBJ1-6
V gene: TRBV27
clone size: few
D gene: -
CDR3 protein: CASSLLGQNNSPLHF
CDR3 DNA: TGTGCCAGCAGTTTATTAGGACAGAATAATTCACCCCTCCACTTT

J gene: TRBJ1-1
V gene: TRBV11-1
clone size: -
D gene: TRBD1
CDR3 protein: CASCATGQVNTEAFF
CDR3 DNA: TGTGCCAGCTGCGCCACAGGACAGGTAAACACTGAAGCTTTCTTT

J gene: TRBJ2-7
V gene: TRBV7-6
clone size: -
D gene: -
CDR3 protein: CASSQTTGPYEQYF
CDR3 DNA: TGTGCCAGCAGCCAGACGACGGGTCCCTACGAGCAGTACTTC

J gene: TRBJ1-5
V gene: TRBV10-3
clone size: medium-sized
D gene: -
CDR3 protein: CATQGRINQPQHF
CDR3 DNA: TGTGCCACCCAGGGGAGGATCAATCAGCCCCAGCATTTT